Below, 21 T cell receptor beta chains from the same sample are listed, as sequenced in a study of patients and donors after allogeneic stem cell transplantation (dated by TCRdb to 2018 to 2021). Preparation of the library involved RT-PCR. Sequencing was performed on a NextSeq 550. In-frame beta chains were kept once TCRdb had trimmed the public reads at Q25 with fastp and called clones with MiXCR. Rows matching on CDR3 protein sequence are summarized as one entry with the most common DNA and genes. The sample yields nearly 20,000 distinct CDR3 sequences; 4.5% to 6% were counted once. The leading ten clones occupy approximately 39% of the sample. The material sequenced was blood, either unsorted or a sorted T cell fraction (not recorded which). Every receptor here comes from a human donor who was either an allogeneic HSCT recipient or a stem cell or donor lymphocyte infusion donor (not recorded which). It is not recorded whose cells these are; they may come from a transplant donor.

This clonotype has a handful of counts. This chain joins TRBV18 and TRBJ2-3; D call uncertain. V was trimmed by 0 bases and J by 4 bases, leaving 5 bases between them. The germline V gene encodes CDR1 KGHSH and CDR2 LQKENI. The CDR3 sequence is 13 residues long. CDR3 residues: CASSPPSPDTQYF. DNA for the CDR3: TGTGCCAGCTCACCACCATCTCCAGATACGCAGTATTTT.

This clonotype came up many times. The chain couples TRBV11-2 to TRBJ2-7, with a tentative D call TRBD2 (6 bases). The CDR3 contains 17 residues. V lost 3 bases and J 2 bases, leaving 20 bases between the germline ends. CDR1 and CDR2 (germline): SGHAT, FQNNGV. The CDR3 DNA is TGTGCCAGCAGCTTGACCGACGGCGGGACCTCCACCTACGAGCAGTACTTC. Protein: CASSLTDGGTSTYEQYF.

The V and J genes are TRBV7-9 and TRBJ2-3, with D uncertain. V shed 2 bases and J shed 6 bases, with 3 bases lying between them. The length of the CDR3 is 11 residues. Germline V gene sequence: CDR1 SEHNR, CDR2 FQNEAQ (reference sequence). The CDR3 nucleotides are TGTGCCAGCAGCTTAATGGATACGCAGTATTTT. This encodes CASSLMDTQYF.

The V call is TRBV7-9, the J call TRBJ1-3, with unresolved D. Germline V lookup: CDR1 SEHNR, CDR2 FQNEAQ (reference sequence). The CDR3 contains 16 residues. Trimming cost V 4 bases and J 0 bases, with 13 bases left between them. As DNA, the CDR3 is TGTGCCAGCAGCTCTCTCGGATATAACTCTGGAAACACCATATATTTT. It codes for CASSSLGYNSGNTIYF.

Ten or more counts support this clonotype. V gene TRBV29-1 combines with J gene TRBJ2-1, with D maybe TRBD1 (5 bases). With 2 bases removed from V and 2 bases from J, the gap between germline ends came to 10 bases. Germline V gives CDR1 SQVTM, CDR2 ANQGSEA. This CDR3 region has 14 residues. DNA of the CDR3: TGCAGCGTTGAACTCCCGACAGCCTACAATGAGCAGTTCTTC. It encodes CSVELPTAYNEQFF.

There are many counts of this clonotype. J is TRBJ2-5 and V is TRBV6-1; TRBD2 matches at 15 bases. V was clipped by 5 bases and J by 3 bases; unmatched bases: 4. The germline gives CDR1 MNHNS, CDR2 SASEGT. This CDR3 is built from 16 residues. This chain's CDR3 is CASSTGTSGGKETQYF. The CDR3 nucleotides read TGTGCCAGCAGTACGGGGACTAGCGGGGGGAAAGAGACCCAGTACTTC.

This clonotype was seen ten or more times. J is TRBJ2-7 and V is TRBV20-1; 7 bases are shared with TRBD2. The CDR3 is 15 residues long. V shed 0 bases and J 1 base; nucleotides not matched to a gene: 6. Germline-derived CDR1 and CDR2 are DFQATT and SNEGSKA (reference sequence). The CDR3 DNA sequence: TGCAGTGCTAGAGATCTGAAAGCGGGGTCCTACGAGCAGTACTTC. Translating gives CSARDLKAGSYEQYF.

This clonotype has a count of ten or more. V usage is TRBV27 and J usage is TRBJ2-3; the match to TRBD2 covers 7 bases. V gave up 1 base and J gave up 2 bases; unmatched junction bases: 3. CDR1 MNHEY and CDR2 SMNVEV come from the germline V gene (reference sequence). This CDR3 has 15 residues. The CDR3, as DNA: TGTGCCAGCAGTTTATGGGAGGGGCACACAGATACGCAGTATTTT. Its translation: CASSLWEGHTDTQYF.

The sample holds many counts of this clonotype. This rearrangement joins TRBV7-3 to TRBJ1-1, with D maybe TRBD1 (5 bases). The CDR3 runs 16 residues. The V gene lost 4 bases and the J gene lost 4 bases, with 19 bases spanning the gap. Germline CDR1 SGHTA, CDR2 FQGTGA. DNA of the CDR3: TGTGCCAGCAGCTCAAGTGGAGTCGGGGGAGGCACTGAAGCTTTCTTT. Translation gives CASSSSGVGGGTEAFF.

This clonotype has at least ten counts. This chain connects TRBV20-1 to TRBJ2-5; no reliable D call. The CDR3 has 14 amino acids. Germline CDR1 and CDR2: DFQATT and SNEGSKA (reference sequence). DNA for the CDR3: TGCAGCGGTGATCAATTATGGACCGAGGAGACCCAGTACTTC. Residues: CSGDQLWTEETQYF.

This clonotype was counted between two and nine times. The J gene is TRBJ2-1, the V gene TRBV9, with 9 bases matching TRBD2. Looked up from germline, CDR1 is SGDLS and CDR2 is YYNGEE. Unmatched junction bases numbered 13, after V lost 4 bases and J lost 8 bases. CDR3 length: 16 amino acids. This chain's CDR3 is CASSPLFSSGRYEQFF. The CDR3 DNA follows: TGTGCCAGCAGCCCCCTCTTTAGTAGCGGGAGATATGAGCAGTTCTTC. Full variable domain (remainder filled in from reference TRBV9 and TRBJ2-1): DSGVTQTPKHLITATGQRVTLRCSPRSGDLSVYWYQQSLDQGLQFLIQYYNGEERAKGNILERFSAQQFPDLHSELNLSSLELGDSALYFCASSPLFSSGRYEQFFGPGTRLTVL.

The V gene is TRBV2, the J gene TRBJ2-1, with unresolved D. Germline V gives CDR1 SNHLY, CDR2 FYNNEI. Trimming shortened V by 8 bases and J by 10 bases, and 9 bases separated the two germline ends. The CDR3 sequence is 10 residues long. The CDR3 spells CASSAVEQFF. DNA for the CDR3: TGTGCCAGCTCGGCAGTGGAGCAGTTCTTC. Together with reference TRBV2 and TRBJ2-1, the CDR3 gives the full variable domain: EPEVTQTPSHQVTQMGQEVILRCVPISNHLYFYWYRQILGQKVEFLVSFYNNEISEKSEIFDDQFSVERPDGSNFTLKIRSTKLEDSAMYFCASSAVEQFFGPGTRLTVL.

This clonotype rates as medium-sized. DNA for the CDR3: TGTGCCAGCAGTTTACGGGGTGGCACTGAAGCTTTCTTT. It encodes CASSLRGGTEAFF. This chain joins TRBV12-3 or TRBV12-4 and TRBJ1-1; D call uncertain. The length of the CDR3 is 13 residues. Between the trimmed V and J ends, which lost 2 bases and 4 bases, there was a span of 8 bases.

This clonotype was detected only a few times. The chain is built from TRBV7-8 and TRBJ1-1; D not certain. Trimming pared 3 bases from V and 6 bases from J, leaving 11 bases between. In germline, CDR1 is SGHVS, CDR2 FQNEAQ. There are 13 residues in the CDR3. The CDR3 loop is CASSFIIGAEAFF. The CDR3 bases are TGTGCCAGCAGCTTCATTATCGGGGCTGAAGCTTTCTTT.

This clonotype was seen repeatedly, ten times or more. This chain links TRBV27 with TRBJ2-3, with TRBD2 matching over 7 bases. The J segment lost 5 bases and the V segment lost 7 bases, leaving 15 bases of the junction unmatched. The CDR3 length is 16 residues. The germline CDR1 and CDR2 sequences are MNHEY and SMNVEV (reference sequence). The CDR3 loop is CASTSYQRGSGDTQYF. In DNA, the CDR3 is TGTGCCAGCACCTCATATCAGCGGGGTTCGGGAGATACGCAGTATTTT.

V is TRBV7-9 and J is TRBJ2-7; 12 nucleotides match TRBD2. The CDR3 has 16 amino acids. Germline CDR1 and CDR2: SEHNR and FQNEAQ (reference sequence). Trimming cost V 1 base and J 6 bases; bases outside gene matches: 7. Here the CDR3 reads CASSLEVGLAGCEQYF. CDR3 coding DNA: TGTGCCAGCAGCTTAGAGGTGGGACTAGCGGGTTGCGAGCAGTACTTC. The variable domain in full, with the rest retrieved from reference TRBV7-9 and TRBJ2-7, is DTGVSQNPRHKITKRGQNVTFRCDPISEHNRLYWYRQTLGQGPEFLTYFQNEAQLEKSRLLSDRFSAERPKGSFSTLEIQRTEQGDSAMYLCASSLEVGLAGCEQYFGPGTRLTVT.

This clonotype was seen at least ten times. The V call is TRBV2, the J call TRBJ1-5, with D hard to call. Germline V gene lookup returns CDR1 SNHLY and CDR2 FYNNEI. V was cut by 4 bases and J by 3 bases, with 1 base left in between. The CDR3 covers 11 residues. CDR3 nucleotide sequence: TGTGCCAGCAGTGTCAATCAGCCCCAGCATTTT. It specifies CASSVNQPQHF.

This clonotype came up many times. The chain combines TRBV20-1 with TRBJ1-5, with 8 bases identical to TRBD1. The CDR3 is 17 residues long. V shed 0 bases, J shed 0 bases, and the junction held 7 bases outside the gene matches. From germline, CDR1 is DFQATT and CDR2 SNEGSKA (reference sequence). CDR3 protein: CSARDAGQAYSNQPQHF. For the CDR3, the DNA is TGCAGTGCTAGAGACGCGGGACAGGCTTATAGCAATCAGCCCCAGCATTTT.

The table lists this clonotype with many counts. The J gene is TRBJ2-3, the V gene TRBV24-1, with D perhaps TRBD2 (6 bases). The V end was cut by 7 bases, the J end by 2 bases, with 15 bases between. Germline lookup yields CDR1 KGHDR and CDR2 SFDVKD. The CDR3 contains 15 residues. DNA for the CDR3: TGTGCCACCAGAGGGTCCGGAGGGGCCACAGATACGCAGTATTTT. It yields the protein CATRGSGGATDTQYF.

The sample holds many counts of this clonotype. The chain carries TRBV5-1 and TRBJ2-5; D is perhaps TRBD1 (6 bases). Germline V gene sequence: CDR1 SGHRS, CDR2 YFSETQ. This CDR3 is built from 13 residues. V dropped 1 base and J dropped 3 bases, with 7 bases sitting between them. In DNA form, the CDR3 reads TGCGCCAGCAGCTTGTACAGGGAAGAGACCCAGTACTTC. Translation gives CASSLYREETQYF. The whole variable domain, filled in from reference TRBV5-1 and TRBJ2-5, reads KAGVTQTPRYLIKTRGQQVTLSCSPISGHRSVSWYQQTPGQGLQFLFEYFSETQRNKGNFPGRFSGRQFSNSRSEMNVSTLELGDSALYLCASSLYREETQYFGPGTRLLVL.

In its sample, this clonotype was seen a few times. The CDR3: CASSLPGRGRVSEAFF. The CDR3 DNA is TGTGCCAGCAGTTTGCCTGGAAGGGGTCGGGTTTCTGAAGCTTTCTTT. This chain joins TRBV28 and TRBJ1-1; TRBD1 is a possible D gene (5 bases). With 3 bases removed from V and 6 bases from J, the gap between germline ends came to 20 bases. This CDR3 is 16 amino acids long. Germline assignment: CDR1 MDHEN and CDR2 SYDVKM.